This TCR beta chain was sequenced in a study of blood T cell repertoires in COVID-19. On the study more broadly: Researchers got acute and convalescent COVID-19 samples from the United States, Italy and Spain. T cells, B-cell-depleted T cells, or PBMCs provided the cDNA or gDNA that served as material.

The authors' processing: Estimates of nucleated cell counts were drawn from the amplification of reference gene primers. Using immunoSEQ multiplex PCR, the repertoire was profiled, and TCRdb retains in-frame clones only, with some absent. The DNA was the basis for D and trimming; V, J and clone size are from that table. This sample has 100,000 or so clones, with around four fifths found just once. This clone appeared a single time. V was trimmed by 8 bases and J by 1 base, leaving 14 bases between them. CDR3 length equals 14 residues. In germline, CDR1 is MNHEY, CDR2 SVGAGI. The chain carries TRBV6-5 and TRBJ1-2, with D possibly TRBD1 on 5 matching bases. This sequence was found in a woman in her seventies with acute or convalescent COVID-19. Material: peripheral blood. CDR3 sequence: CASGGFTFNYGYTF. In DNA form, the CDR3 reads TGTGCCAGCGGGGGGTTTACTTTTAACTATGGCTACACCTTC.